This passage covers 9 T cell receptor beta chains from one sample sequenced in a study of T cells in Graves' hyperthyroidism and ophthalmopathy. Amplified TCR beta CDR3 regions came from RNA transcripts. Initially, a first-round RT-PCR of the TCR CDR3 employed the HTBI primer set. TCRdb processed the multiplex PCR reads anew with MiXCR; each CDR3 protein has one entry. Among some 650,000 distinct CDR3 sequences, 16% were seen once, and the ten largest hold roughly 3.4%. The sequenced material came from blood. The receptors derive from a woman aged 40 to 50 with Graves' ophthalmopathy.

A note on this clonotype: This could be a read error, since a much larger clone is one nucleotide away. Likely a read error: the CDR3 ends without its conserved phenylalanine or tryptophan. For the CDR3, the DNA is TGTGCCAGCAGCTTACAGGGGGCAATCTACGAGCAGTACCTC. Translating it yields CASSLQGAIYEQYL. This chain joins TRBV7-2 and TRBJ2-7, with 8 bases fitting TRBD1. The V gene end was trimmed by 2 bases and the J gene end by 3 bases; junction bases not matched to a gene: 3. This CDR3 contains 14 residues. CDR1 and CDR2 from the germline V gene are SGHTA and FQGNSA.

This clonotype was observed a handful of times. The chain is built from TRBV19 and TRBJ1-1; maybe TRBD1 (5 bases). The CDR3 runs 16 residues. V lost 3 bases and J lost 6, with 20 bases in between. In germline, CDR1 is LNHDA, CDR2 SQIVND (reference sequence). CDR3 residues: CASSMGSGGAVAEAFF. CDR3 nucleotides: TGTGCCAGTAGTATGGGGTCCGGAGGGGCCGTCGCTGAAGCTTTCTTT.

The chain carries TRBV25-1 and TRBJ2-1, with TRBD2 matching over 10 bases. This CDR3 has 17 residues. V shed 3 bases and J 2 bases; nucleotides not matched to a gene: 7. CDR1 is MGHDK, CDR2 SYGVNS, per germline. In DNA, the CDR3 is TGTGCCAGCAGTGAGAGTAGCGGGGGGAATACCTACAATGAGCAGTTCTTC. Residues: CASSESSGGNTYNEQFF.

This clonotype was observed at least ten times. The CDR3, as DNA: TGCGCCAGCAGCATCTCTTCGACAGTGCGCGGAACAGATACGCAGTATTTT. Amino acid sequence: CASSISSTVRGTDTQYF. V and J are TRBV5-1 and TRBJ2-3; a possible D gene is TRBD1 (5 bases). CDR3 length: 17 amino acids. Germline CDR1 and CDR2: SGHRS and YFSETQ. V was cut by 4 bases and J by 3 bases, with 21 bases left in between. The full variable domain, with the rest looked up from reference TRBV5-1 and TRBJ2-3, is KAGVTQTPRYLIKTRGQQVTLSCSPISGHRSVSWYQQTPGQGLQFLFEYFSETQRNKGNFPGRFSGRQFSNSRSEMNVSTLELGDSALYLCASSISSTVRGTDTQYFGPGTRLTVL.

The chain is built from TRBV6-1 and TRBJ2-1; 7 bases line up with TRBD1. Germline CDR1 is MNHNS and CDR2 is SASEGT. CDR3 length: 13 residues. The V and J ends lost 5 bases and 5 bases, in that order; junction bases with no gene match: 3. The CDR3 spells CASSRDSNNEQFF. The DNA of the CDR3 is TGTGCCAGCAGTCGGGACAGTAACAATGAGCAGTTCTTC.

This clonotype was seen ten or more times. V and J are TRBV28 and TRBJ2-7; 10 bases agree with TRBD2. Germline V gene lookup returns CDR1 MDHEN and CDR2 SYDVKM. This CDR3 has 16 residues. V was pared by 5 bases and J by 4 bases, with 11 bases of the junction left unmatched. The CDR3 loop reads CASSLGLAETYYEQYF. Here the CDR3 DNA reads TGTGCCAGCAGTCTCGGACTAGCGGAAACCTATTACGAGCAGTACTTC.

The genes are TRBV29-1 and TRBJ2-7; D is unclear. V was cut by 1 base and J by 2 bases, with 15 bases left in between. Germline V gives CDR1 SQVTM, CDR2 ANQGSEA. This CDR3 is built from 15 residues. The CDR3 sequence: CSVEGLGVLAYEQYF. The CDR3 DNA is TGCAGCGTTGAAGGTCTCGGTGTTCTCGCCTACGAGCAGTACTTC.

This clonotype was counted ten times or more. The CDR3 is CASSEAEMGSNTEAFF. For the CDR3, the DNA is TGCGCCAGCAGTGAGGCGGAGATGGGATCGAACACTGAAGCTTTCTTT. The chain is built from TRBV10-2 and TRBJ1-1; D gene unclear. V lost 2 bases, J lost 1 base, and 14 bases lay in between. The CDR3 length is 16 residues. Looked up from germline, CDR1 is WSHSY and CDR2 is SAAADI.

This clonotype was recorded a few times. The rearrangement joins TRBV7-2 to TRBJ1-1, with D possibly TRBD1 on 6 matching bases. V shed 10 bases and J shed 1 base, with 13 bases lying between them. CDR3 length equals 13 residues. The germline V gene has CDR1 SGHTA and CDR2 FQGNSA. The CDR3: CANKQGPNTEAFF. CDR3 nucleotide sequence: TGTGCCAACAAACAGGGCCCGAACACTGAAGCTTTCTTT.